This T cell receptor (beta chain) was sequenced during a study of T cell responses to AZD1222 COVID-19 vaccine. Study-wide results and limits: Vaccine-associated CD4 TCRs spanned spike, dominant at 160-218 and 743-854. Possibly, clonal diversity was underestimated; donors were largely white British and included more females. Two AZD1222 doses significantly raised spike-specific TCR breadth and depth over controls.

Comments on this clone: Antigen: not known.

Trimming removed 1 base at V and 0 bases at J, with 9 bases between. In germline, CDR1 is SGHTA, CDR2 FQGNSA. This CDR3 region has 15 residues. Data came from immunoSEQ multiplex PCR; TCRdb stores just in-frame clones and leaves some out. Altogether under 200,000 clones are present, over 85% being singletons, with the ten largest covering around 3.6%. This receptor was obtained from an adult who received the MenACWY meningococcal vaccine as a control. The material sequenced was peripheral blood, taken 28 days after the second dose of the MenACWY control vaccine. V gene TRBV7-2 combines with J gene TRBJ1-1; no clear D gene. The CDR3 DNA reads TGTGCCAGCAGCTTAGGGACGCTCTTGAACACTGAAGCTTTCTTT. It encodes CASSLGTLLNTEAFF.